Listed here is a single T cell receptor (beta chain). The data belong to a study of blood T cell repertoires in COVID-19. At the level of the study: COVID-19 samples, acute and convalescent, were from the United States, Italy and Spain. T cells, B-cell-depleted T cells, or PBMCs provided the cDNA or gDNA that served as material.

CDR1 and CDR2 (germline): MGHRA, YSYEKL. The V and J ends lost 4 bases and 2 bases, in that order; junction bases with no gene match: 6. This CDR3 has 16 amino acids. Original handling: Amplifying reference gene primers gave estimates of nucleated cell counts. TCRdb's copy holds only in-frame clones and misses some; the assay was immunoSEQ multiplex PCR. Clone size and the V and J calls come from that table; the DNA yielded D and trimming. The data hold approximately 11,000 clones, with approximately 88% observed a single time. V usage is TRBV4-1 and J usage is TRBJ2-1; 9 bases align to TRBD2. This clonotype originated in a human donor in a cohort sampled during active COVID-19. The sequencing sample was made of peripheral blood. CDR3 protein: CASSRRLAVTYNEQFF. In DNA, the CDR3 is TGCGCCAGCAGCCGTCGACTAGCGGTAACCTACAATGAGCAGTTCTTC.